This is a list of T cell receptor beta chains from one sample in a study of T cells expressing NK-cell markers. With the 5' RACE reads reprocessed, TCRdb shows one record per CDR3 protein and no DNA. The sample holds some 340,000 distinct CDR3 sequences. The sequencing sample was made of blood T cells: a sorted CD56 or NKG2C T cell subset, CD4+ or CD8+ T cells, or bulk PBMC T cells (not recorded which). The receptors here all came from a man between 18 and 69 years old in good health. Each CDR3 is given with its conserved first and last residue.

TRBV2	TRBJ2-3	CAFELRTDTQYF
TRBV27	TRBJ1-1	CASSPRVQGKTEAFF
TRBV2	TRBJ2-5	CASTSRGGAPTQETQYF
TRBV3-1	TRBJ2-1	CASSQDHAGKKQFF
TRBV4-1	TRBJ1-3	CASSKTRVLLGNTIYF
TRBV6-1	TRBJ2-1	CASNEGGTYLNEQFF
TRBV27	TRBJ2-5	CASKRGGKETQYF
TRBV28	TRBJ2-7	CASSSPAAGQPYEQYF
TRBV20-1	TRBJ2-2	CSALQGANTGELFF
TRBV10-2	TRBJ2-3	CASSDRKSTDTQYF
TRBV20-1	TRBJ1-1	CSARDSGARTEAFF
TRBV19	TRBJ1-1	CASSKGQPRAFF
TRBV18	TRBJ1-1	CASSPGTGNMNTEAFF
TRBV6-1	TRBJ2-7	CASSGQTLGEQYF
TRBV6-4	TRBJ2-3	CASSDLSTDTQYF
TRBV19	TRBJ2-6	CASSRQGGGANVLTF
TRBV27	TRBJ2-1	CASSSKDRSKQFF
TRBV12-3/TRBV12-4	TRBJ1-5	CASSSGTGAAQPQHF
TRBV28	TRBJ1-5	CASSPWTTSNQPQHF
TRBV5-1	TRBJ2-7	CASSPLGQSASEQYF
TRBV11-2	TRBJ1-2	CASSLDGAVKSNYGYTF
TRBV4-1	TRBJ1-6	CASSQPDRDHNSPLHF
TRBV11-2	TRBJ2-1	CASSSRLAGKSSYNEQFF
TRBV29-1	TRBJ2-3	CSVRLSSDTQYF
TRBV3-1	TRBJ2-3	CASSQAYSPARADTQYF
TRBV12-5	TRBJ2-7	CASGLLAGDYEQYF
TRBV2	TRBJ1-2	CASIPLTGTGGGYTF
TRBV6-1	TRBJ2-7	CASSARGVSEQYF
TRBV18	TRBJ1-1	CASSPPGQGLGTEAFF